This T cell receptor (beta chain) was documented in a study of T-cell memory formation after mild COVID-19. Germline CDR1 and CDR2: SGHTA and FQGNSA. This CDR3 spans 15 amino acids. The junction had 4 bases not matched to a gene; V was cut back by 5 bases and J by 4 bases. To note about this clonotype: Its antigen is as yet unknown.

In TCRdb, the 5' RACE reads were re-called with MiXCR into one record per CDR3 protein. There are about 130,000 distinct CDR3 sequences in the sample; around 15% occur only once, and roughly 5.3% lies in the top ten. Notes on the study in general: A second wave of clones peaked on day 37, and their SARS-CoV-2 specificity went unconfirmed.

This receptor was taken from a man between 18 and 35 years old who had mild COVID-19 (a few samples of this study predate the infection). Cell type and time point are not known. This rearrangement joins TRBV7-2 to TRBJ2-5; 13 bases agree with TRBD2. The source material was PBMCs or a T cell subset sorted from them (not recorded which). The CDR3 region is CASSRLAGGGETQYF. CDR3 in DNA: TGTGCCAGCAGCCGACTAGCGGGGGGTGGAGAGACCCAGTACTTC.